This TCR beta chain originates from a study of radiation and T cells in renal cell carcinoma. Study overall: Nephrectomy followed 15 Gy stereotactic body radiation by 4 weeks.

The CDR3 is 15 amino acids. Trimming took off 2 bases at V and 0 bases at J, with 9 bases between the two ends. Germline V gives CDR1 MNHEY, CDR2 SVGAGI. Produced via immunoSEQ multiplex PCR; TCRdb's table is partial and in-frame only. The data hold about 120,000 clones, with around 81% observed a single time. Time point noted: blood 2 weeks post-SBRT. Documented treatment: 15 Gy SBRT to primary tumor, nephrectomy 4 weeks later. This specimen consisted of blood, obtained from a patient whose treatment included radiotherapy and nephrectomy. This receptor was identified in a man aged 45 to 65 with renal cell carcinoma. This chain connects TRBV6-5 to TRBJ2-3; tentatively, D is TRBD2 (5 bases). Written as DNA, the CDR3 is TGTGCCAGCAGTTACGGAGGAGAGAGCACAGATACGCAGTATTTT. Protein product: CASSYGGESTDTQYF.